The 3 T cell receptor beta chains below were found in one sample sequenced in a study of shared clonotypes between healthy human individuals. The table came from immunoSEQ multiplex PCR; TCRdb's copy has only in-frame clones and leaves some out. The sample carries about 680,000 clones, 73% recorded once. What was sequenced was memory CD4+ T cells sorted from blood. Sample subset: CD45RA-negative fraction. These receptors all come from a woman aged 30 to 39 in good health.

This clone was counted at least ten times. J is TRBJ1-3 and V is TRBV30, with 8 nucleotides matching TRBD1. The germline V gene has CDR1 GTSNPN and CDR2 SVGIG (reference sequence). CDR3 length: 12 amino acids. The J segment lost 10 bases and the V segment lost 0 bases, leaving 2 bases of the junction unmatched. CDR3 sequence (DNA): TGTGCCTGGAGTGTACAGGGGGAAACCATATATTTT. Its protein product is CAWSVQGETIYF.

The chain employs TRBV5-1 and TRBJ2-4, with 9 bases lining up with TRBD1. Germline trimming cut 3 bases from V and 6 bases from J; bases unmatched to any gene: 7. CDR3 length: 15 residues. The germline V gene encodes CDR1 SGHRS and CDR2 YFSETQ. CDR3 coding DNA: TGCGCCAGCAGCTCGGGGGACAGGGACGCAAACATTCAGTACTTC. Protein: CASSSGDRDANIQYF.

V gene TRBV6-1 combines with J gene TRBJ2-3; 8 positions agree with TRBD2. The CDR3 is 15 amino acids. Germline assignment: CDR1 MNHNS and CDR2 SASEGT. V was clipped by 4 bases and J by 6 bases; unmatched bases: 9. The CDR3: CASSGQAGVSDTQYF. The DNA for the CDR3 is TGTGCCAGCAGTGGGCAAGCGGGAGTCTCTGATACGCAGTATTTT.